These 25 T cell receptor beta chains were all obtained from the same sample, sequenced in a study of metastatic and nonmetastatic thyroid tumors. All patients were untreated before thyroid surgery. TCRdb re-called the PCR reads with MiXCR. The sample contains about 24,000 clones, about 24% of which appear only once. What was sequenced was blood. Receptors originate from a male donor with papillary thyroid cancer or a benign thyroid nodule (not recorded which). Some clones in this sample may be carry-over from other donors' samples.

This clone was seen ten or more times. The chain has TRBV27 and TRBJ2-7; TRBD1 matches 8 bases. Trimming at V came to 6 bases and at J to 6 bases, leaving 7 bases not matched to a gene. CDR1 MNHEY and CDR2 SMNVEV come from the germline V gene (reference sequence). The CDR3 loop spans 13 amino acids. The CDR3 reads CASRTGAVGEQYF. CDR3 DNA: TGTGCCAGCAGGACAGGGGCGGTTGGCGAGCAGTACTTC.

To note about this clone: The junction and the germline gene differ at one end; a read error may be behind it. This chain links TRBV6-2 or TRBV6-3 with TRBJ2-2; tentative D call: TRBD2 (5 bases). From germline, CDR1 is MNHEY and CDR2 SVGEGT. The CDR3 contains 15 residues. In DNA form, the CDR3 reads TGTGCCAGCAGTTACACCCTACTAGTTCCCTGGGAGCCGTTTTTT. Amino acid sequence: CASSYTLLVPWEPFF.

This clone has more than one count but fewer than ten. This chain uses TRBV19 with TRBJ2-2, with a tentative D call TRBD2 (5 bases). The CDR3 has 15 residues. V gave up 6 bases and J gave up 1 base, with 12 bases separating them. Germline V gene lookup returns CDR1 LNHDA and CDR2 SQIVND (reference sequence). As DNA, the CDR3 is TGTGCCAGTAGGTCCCGAGGAGGGAACACCGGGGAGCTGTTTTTT. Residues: CASRSRGGNTGELFF.

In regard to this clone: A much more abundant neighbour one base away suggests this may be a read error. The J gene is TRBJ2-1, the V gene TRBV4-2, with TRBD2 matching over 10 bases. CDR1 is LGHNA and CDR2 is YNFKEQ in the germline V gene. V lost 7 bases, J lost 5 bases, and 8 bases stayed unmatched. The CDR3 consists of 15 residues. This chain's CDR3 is CASIHASGGHNEQFF. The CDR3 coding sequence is TGTGCCAGCATCCACGCTAGCGGGGGCCACAATGAGCAGTTCTTC.

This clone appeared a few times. DNA of the CDR3: TGTGCCACCAGTGATTTGCCCCGGGGGGCGGTTGACACAGATACGCAGTATTTT. Amino acids: CATSDLPRGAVDTDTQYF. The V gene is TRBV24-1, the J gene TRBJ2-3, with D possibly being TRBD2 (7 bases). Germline CDR1 KGHDR, CDR2 SFDVKD. The CDR3 has 18 residues. Trimming shortened V by 0 bases and J by 2 bases, and 17 bases separated the two germline ends.

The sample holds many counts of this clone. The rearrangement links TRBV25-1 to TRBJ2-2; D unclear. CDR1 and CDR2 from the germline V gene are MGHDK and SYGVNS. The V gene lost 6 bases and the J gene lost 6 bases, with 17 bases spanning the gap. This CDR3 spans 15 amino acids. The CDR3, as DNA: TGTGCCAGCAGCTTCAAGAGCATCTTCCCCGGGGAGCTGTTTTTT. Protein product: CASSFKSIFPGELFF.

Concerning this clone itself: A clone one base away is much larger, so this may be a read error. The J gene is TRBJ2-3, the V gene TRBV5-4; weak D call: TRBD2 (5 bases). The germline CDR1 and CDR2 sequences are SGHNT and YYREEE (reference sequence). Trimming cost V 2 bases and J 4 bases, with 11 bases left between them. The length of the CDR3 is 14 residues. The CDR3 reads CASSFVPGADTQYF. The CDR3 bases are TGTGCCAGCAGCTTTGTCCCCGGGGCAGATACGCAGTATTTT. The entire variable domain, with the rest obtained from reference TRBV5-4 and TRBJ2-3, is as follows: ETGVTQSPTHLIKTRGQQVTLRCSSQSGHNTVSWYQQALGQGPQFIFQYYREEENGRGNFPPRFSGLQFPNYSSELNVNALELDDSALYLCASSFVPGADTQYFGPGTRLTVL.

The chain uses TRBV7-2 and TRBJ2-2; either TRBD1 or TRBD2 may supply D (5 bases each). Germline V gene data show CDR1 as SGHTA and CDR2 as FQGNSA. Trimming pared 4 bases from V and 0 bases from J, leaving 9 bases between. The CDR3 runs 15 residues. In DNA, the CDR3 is TGTGCCAGCAGCTCCGGGACCACGAACACCGGGGAGCTGTTTTTT. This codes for CASSSGTTNTGELFF.

The CDR3 region is CASSLVGLYTEAFF. CDR3 sequence (DNA): TGCGCCAGCAGCTTGGTTGGTTTGTACACTGAAGCTTTCTTT. The chain joins TRBV5-1 to TRBJ1-1; D ambiguous. CDR1 and CDR2 from the germline V gene are SGHRS and YFSETQ. Trimming took off 0 bases at V and 3 bases at J, with 9 bases between the two ends. The CDR3 spans 14 residues.

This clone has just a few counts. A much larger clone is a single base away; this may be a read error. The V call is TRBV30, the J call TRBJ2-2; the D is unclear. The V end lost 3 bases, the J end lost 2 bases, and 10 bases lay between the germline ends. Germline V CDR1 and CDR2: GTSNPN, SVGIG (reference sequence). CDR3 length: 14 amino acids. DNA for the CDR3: TGTGCCTGGAGAGAAAGCCCCAACACCGGGGAGCTGTTTTTT. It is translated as CAWRESPNTGELFF. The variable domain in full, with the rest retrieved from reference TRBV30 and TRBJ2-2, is SQTIHQWPATLVQPVGSPLSLECTVEGTSNPNLYWYRQAAGRGLQLLFYSVGIGQISSEVPQNLSASRPQDRQFILSSKKLLLSDSGFYLCAWRESPNTGELFFGEGSRLTVL.

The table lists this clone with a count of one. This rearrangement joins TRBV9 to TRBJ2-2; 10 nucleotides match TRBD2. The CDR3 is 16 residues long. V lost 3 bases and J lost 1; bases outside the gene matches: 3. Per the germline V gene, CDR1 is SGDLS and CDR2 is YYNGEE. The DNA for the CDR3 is TGTGCCAGCAGCGCCGGGACTAGCGTGAACACCGGGGAGCTGTTTTTT. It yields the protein CASSAGTSVNTGELFF.

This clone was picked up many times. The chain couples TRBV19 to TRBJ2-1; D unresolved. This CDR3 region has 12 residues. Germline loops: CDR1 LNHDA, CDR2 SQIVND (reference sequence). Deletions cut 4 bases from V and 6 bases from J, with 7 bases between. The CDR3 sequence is CASSSQFNEQFF. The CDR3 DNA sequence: TGTGCCAGTAGTAGCCAGTTCAATGAGCAGTTCTTC. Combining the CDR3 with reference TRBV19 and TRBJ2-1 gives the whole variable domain DGGITQSPKYLFRKEGQNVTLSCEQNLNHDAMYWYRQDPGQGLRLIYYSQIVNDFQKGDIAEGYSVSREKKESFPLTVTSAQKNPTAFYLCASSSQFNEQFFGPGTRLTVL.

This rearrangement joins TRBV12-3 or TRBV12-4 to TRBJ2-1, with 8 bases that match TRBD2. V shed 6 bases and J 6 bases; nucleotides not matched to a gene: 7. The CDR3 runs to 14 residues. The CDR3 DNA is TGTGCCAGCAGCTTACGGACTAGCTCCAATGAGCAGTTCTTC. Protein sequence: CASSLRTSSNEQFF.

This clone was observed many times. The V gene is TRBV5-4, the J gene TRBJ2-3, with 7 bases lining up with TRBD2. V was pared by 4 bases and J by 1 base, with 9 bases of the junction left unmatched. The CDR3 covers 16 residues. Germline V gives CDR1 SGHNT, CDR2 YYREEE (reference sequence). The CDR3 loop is CASSPKSGIRTDTQYF. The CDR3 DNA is TGTGCCAGCAGCCCCAAAAGCGGGATCCGCACAGATACGCAGTATTTT.

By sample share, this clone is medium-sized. The CDR3 nucleotides read TGTGCCAGCAGCTCGGGGGCGCTGAATTCACCCCTCCACTTT. Its protein is CASSSGALNSPLHF. The chain links TRBV7-3 to TRBJ1-6; possibly TRBD1 for D (6 bases). Trimming shortened V by 4 bases and J by 7 bases, and 11 bases separated the two germline ends. The germline V gene encodes CDR1 SGHTA and CDR2 FQGTGA. This CDR3 contains 14 residues.

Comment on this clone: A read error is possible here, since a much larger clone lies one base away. CDR3 loop: CAWSVGYAKIIQYF. CDR3 bases: TGTGCCTGGAGTGTCGGATACGCCAAAATCATTCAGTACTTC. The chain is built from TRBV30 and TRBJ2-4; no clear D. The CDR3 has 14 residues. CDR1 and CDR2 (germline): GTSNPN, SVGIG (reference sequence).

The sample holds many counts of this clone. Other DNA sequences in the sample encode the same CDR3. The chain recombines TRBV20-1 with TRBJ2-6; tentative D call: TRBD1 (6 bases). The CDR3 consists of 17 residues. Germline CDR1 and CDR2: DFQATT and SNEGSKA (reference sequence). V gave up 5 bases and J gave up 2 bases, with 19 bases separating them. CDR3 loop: CSAGRDTLDAGANVLTF. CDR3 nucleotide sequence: TGCAGTGCTGGCCGGGACACACTGGACGCTGGGGCCAACGTCCTGACTTTC.

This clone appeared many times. The CDR3 bases are TGTGCCAGCAGCCTCGGAAGTACTGAAGCTTTCTTT. This codes for CASSLGSTEAFF. The chain employs TRBV5-6 and TRBJ1-1; no clear D gene. V was pared by 4 bases and J by 5 bases, with 9 bases between. Germline assignment: CDR1 SGHDT and CDR2 YYEEEE. The CDR3 runs 12 residues.

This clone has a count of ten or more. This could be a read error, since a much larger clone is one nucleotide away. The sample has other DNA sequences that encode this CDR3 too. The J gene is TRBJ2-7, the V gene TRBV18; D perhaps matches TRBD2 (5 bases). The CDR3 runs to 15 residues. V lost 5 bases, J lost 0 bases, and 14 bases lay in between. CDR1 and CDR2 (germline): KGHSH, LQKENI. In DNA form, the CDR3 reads TGTGCCAGCTCATCCTTGGCGGGCCCCTCCTACGAGCAGTACTTC. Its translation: CASSSLAGPSYEQYF.

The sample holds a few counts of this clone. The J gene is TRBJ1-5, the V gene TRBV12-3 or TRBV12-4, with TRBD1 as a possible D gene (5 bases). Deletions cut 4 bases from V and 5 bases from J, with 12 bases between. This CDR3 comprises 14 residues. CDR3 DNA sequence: TGTGCCAGCAGTTCCGGGTCAGGGCATCAGCCCCAGCATTTT. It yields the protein CASSSGSGHQPQHF.

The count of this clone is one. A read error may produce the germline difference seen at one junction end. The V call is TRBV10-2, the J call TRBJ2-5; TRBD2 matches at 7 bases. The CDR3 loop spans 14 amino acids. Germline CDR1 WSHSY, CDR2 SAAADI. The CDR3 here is CARSGLGTKETQYF. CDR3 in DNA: TGCGCCCGCAGTGGACTAGGAACGAAAGAGACCCAGTACTTC.

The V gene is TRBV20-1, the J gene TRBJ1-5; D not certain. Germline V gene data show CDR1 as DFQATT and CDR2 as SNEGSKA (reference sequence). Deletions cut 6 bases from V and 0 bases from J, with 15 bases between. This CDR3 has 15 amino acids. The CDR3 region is CSAVFFDASNQPQHF. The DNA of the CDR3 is TGCAGTGCCGTGTTTTTCGACGCTAGCAATCAGCCCCAGCATTTT.

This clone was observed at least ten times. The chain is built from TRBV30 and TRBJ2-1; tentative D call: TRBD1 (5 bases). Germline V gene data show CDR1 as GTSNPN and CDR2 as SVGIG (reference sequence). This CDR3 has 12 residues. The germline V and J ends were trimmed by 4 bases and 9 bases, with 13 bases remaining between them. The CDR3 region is CAWKGPWGEQFF. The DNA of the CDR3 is TGTGCCTGGAAGGGGCCCTGGGGTGAGCAGTTCTTC.

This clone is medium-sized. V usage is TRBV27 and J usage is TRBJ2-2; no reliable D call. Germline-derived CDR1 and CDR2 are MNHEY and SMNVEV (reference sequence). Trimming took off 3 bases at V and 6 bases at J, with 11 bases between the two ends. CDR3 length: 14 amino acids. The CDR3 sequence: CASSLAQVAGELFF. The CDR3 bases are TGTGCCAGCAGTTTGGCGCAGGTAGCCGGGGAGCTGTTTTTT.

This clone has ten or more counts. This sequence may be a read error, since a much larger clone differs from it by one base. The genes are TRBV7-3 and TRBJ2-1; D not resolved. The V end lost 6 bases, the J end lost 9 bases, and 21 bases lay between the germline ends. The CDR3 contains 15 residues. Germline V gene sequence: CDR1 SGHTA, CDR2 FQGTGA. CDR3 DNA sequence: TGTGCCAGCAGTTCATCCCCGTCGGGTTCGGGTGAGCAGTTCTTC. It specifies CASSSSPSGSGEQFF.